A single sample gave rise to the 28 T cell receptor beta chains below, sequenced in a study of blood T cell repertoires in COVID-19. The assay was immunoSEQ multiplex PCR, and TCRdb's table has in-frame clones only and misses some. The data show some 130,000 clones, with about 80% seen just once and roughly 2.2% held by the top ten. The material sequenced was PBMCs or T cells enriched from blood (not recorded which). Receptors were obtained from a man aged 35-49 years with acute COVID-19.

This clone has only a few counts. The chain has TRBV12-3 or TRBV12-4 and TRBJ1-3, with D unresolved. The CDR3 contains 13 residues. Trimming took off 4 bases at V and 3 bases at J, with 7 bases between the two ends. CDR3 coding DNA: TGTGCCAGCAGTTCCCTCGGTGGAAACACCATATATTTT. Encoded protein: CASSSLGGNTIYF.

This chain joins TRBV29-1 and TRBJ1-2; 8 nucleotides agree with TRBD1. CDR1 is SQVTM, CDR2 ANQGSEA, per germline. The CDR3 totals 13 residues. Germline trimming cut 4 bases from V and 8 bases from J; bases unmatched to any gene: 9. The CDR3 is CSVVEDRGGGYTF. Here the CDR3 DNA reads TGCAGCGTTGTAGAAGACAGGGGCGGGGGCTACACCTTC.

V is TRBV2 and J is TRBJ1-6; D is undetermined. The CDR3 has 13 amino acids. CDR1 SNHLY and CDR2 FYNNEI come from the germline V gene. V was pared by 6 bases and J by 7 bases, with 10 bases between. The CDR3 DNA reads TGTGCCAGCAGGACGGGATGGAATTCACCCCTCCACTTT. It translates to CASRTGWNSPLHF.

The DNA for the CDR3 is TGTGCCAGCAGCCAATCCCGTGCGGGGGGCTCCGGCTACACCTTC. This translates into CASSQSRAGGSGYTF. The V and J genes are TRBV16 and TRBJ1-2; D is possibly TRBD1 (6 bases). The CDR3 spans 15 residues. Germline V gene lookup returns CDR1 KGHSY and CDR2 FQNENV. V dropped 0 bases and J dropped 8 bases, with 16 bases sitting between them.

The genes are TRBV6-5 and TRBJ2-7; tentative D call: TRBD2 (6 bases). V was pared by 0 bases and J by 1 base, with 10 bases between. This CDR3 region has 15 residues. CDR1 MNHEY and CDR2 SVGAGI come from the germline V gene. The CDR3 nucleotides are TGTGCCAGCAGTTACTCTTTCCGGGGGTCCTACGAGCAGTACTTC. The encoded protein is CASSYSFRGSYEQYF.

The chain couples TRBV5-1 to TRBJ1-1; D perhaps matches TRBD1 (5 bases). Trimming took 5 bases from V and 2 from J, leaving 10 bases between them. CDR1 SGHRS and CDR2 YFSETQ come from the germline V gene. This CDR3 is 13 amino acids long. The CDR3 coding sequence is TGCGCCAGCAGGGTGGGGGGAAACACTGAAGCTTTCTTT. Its protein product is CASRVGGNTEAFF.

J is TRBJ1-1 and V is TRBV9, with a tentative D call TRBD1 (5 bases). The CDR3 totals 14 residues. Trimming stripped 0 bases from V and 7 bases from J, with 13 bases between. Looked up from germline, CDR1 is SGDLS and CDR2 is YYNGEE. The chain's CDR3 is CASSVAGGGFEAFF. The CDR3, as DNA: TGTGCCAGCAGCGTAGCCGGGGGAGGGTTTGAAGCTTTCTTT.

The sample holds one count of this clone. J is TRBJ1-5 and V is TRBV15; D may be TRBD1 (6 bases). V was trimmed by 3 bases and J by 2 bases, leaving 17 bases between them. The CDR3 has 17 residues. CDR1 and CDR2 from the germline V gene are LNHNV and YYDKDF (reference sequence). CDR3 sequence reads: CATSRGGGGRGNQPQHF. CDR3 sequence (DNA): TGTGCCACCAGCAGGGGGGGCGGGGGACGCGGCAATCAGCCCCAGCATTTT. The variable domain in full, completed from reference TRBV15 and TRBJ1-5, reads DAMVIQNPRYQVTQFGKPVTLSCSQTLNHNVMYWYQQKSSQAPKLLFHYYDKDFNNEADTPDNFQSRRPNTSFCFLDIRSPGLGDTAMYLCATSRGGGGRGNQPQHFGDGTRLSIL.

V gene TRBV11-2 combines with J gene TRBJ2-7, with D perhaps matching TRBD1 (5 bases). CDR1 and CDR2 from the germline V gene are SGHAT and FQNNGV. The CDR3 sequence is 13 residues long. With 5 bases removed from V and 3 bases from J, the gap between germline ends came to 11 bases. CDR3 DNA sequence: TGTGCCAGCAGCCCGACAGAGAACTACGAGCAGTACTTC. This gives the protein CASSPTENYEQYF.

The CDR3 coding sequence is TGTGCCAGCAGTTTAATAGTAGCGGGCCAAGAGACCCAGTACTTC. Protein: CASSLIVAGQETQYF. V is TRBV28 and J is TRBJ2-5; 7 bases fit TRBD2. From germline, CDR1 is MDHEN and CDR2 SYDVKM. V shed 2 bases and J 1 base; nucleotides not matched to a gene: 4. This CDR3 has 15 residues.

The CDR3 loop is CASSLARGTTNEKLFF. CDR3 coding DNA: TGTGCCAGCAGCTTGGCCCGCGGGACAACTAATGAAAAACTGTTTTTT. The chain uses TRBV5-8 and TRBJ1-4; no firm D call. Germline-derived CDR1 and CDR2 are SGHTS and YDEGEE. There are 16 residues in the CDR3. V shed 0 bases and J shed 0 bases, with 9 bases lying between them.

The rearrangement links TRBV3-1 (or the pseudogene TRBV3-2) to TRBJ1-4, with 8 bases aligning to TRBD1. V gave up 0 bases and J gave up 8 bases; unmatched junction bases: 5. Germline CDR1 and CDR2: LGHDT and YNNKEL (reference sequence). There are 15 residues in the CDR3. This CDR3 reads CASSQDTGQAEKLFF. The CDR3, as DNA: TGTGCCAGCAGCCAAGATACGGGACAGGCAGAAAAACTGTTTTTT.

The V call is TRBV28, the J call TRBJ1-1, with D uncertain. The CDR3 consists of 12 residues. CDR1 and CDR2 (germline): MDHEN, SYDVKM. The germline V and J ends were trimmed by 3 bases and 6 bases, with 8 bases remaining between them. Here the CDR3 reads CASSFGLSEAFF. In DNA, the CDR3 is TGTGCCAGCAGTTTTGGGCTCTCTGAAGCTTTCTTT.

The chain is built from TRBV12-5 and TRBJ2-2; D is uncertain. Germline V gene sequence: CDR1 LGHNT, CDR2 FRNRAP. V was clipped by 3 bases and J by 3 bases, with 14 bases between them. This CDR3 is built from 16 residues. The CDR3 region has the DNA TGTGCTAGTGGTTTTCCAGAGATAGGAGACACCGGGGAGCTGTTTTTT. Protein sequence: CASGFPEIGDTGELFF.

In its sample, this clone was seen a few times. The CDR3 loop reads CATSGLAEYNEQFF. Here the CDR3 DNA reads TGTGCCACCAGTGGTCTAGCGGAATACAATGAGCAGTTCTTC. The chain combines TRBV24-1 with TRBJ2-1, with 7 bases fitting TRBD2. This CDR3 has 14 residues. Germline CDR1 and CDR2: KGHDR and SFDVKD. The junction had 4 bases not matched to a gene; V was cut back by 5 bases and J by 4 bases.

The chain uses TRBV5-1 and TRBJ1-1, with D tentatively TRBD1 (5 bases). The CDR3 has 15 residues. V lost 0 bases and J lost 0, with 9 bases in between. CDR1 is SGHRS, CDR2 YFSETQ, per germline. This CDR3 reads CASSLGQGLNTEAFF. DNA of the CDR3: TGCGCCAGCAGCTTGGGGCAGGGCTTGAACACTGAAGCTTTCTTT.

This clone was seen only a few times. The CDR3, as DNA: TGTGCCAGAAGCCCCGTAAATTTTGGCTACACCTTC. It specifies CARSPVNFGYTF. The chain recombines TRBV5-3 with TRBJ1-2; D remains unclear. TRBV5-3 is reported as an ORF; its role is uncertain. V gave up 4 bases and J gave up 7 bases, with 11 bases separating them. The CDR3 sequence is 12 residues long.

A note on this clone: Germline and junction disagree at one end, which may indicate a read error. V usage is TRBV7-7 and J usage is TRBJ2-2; 9 nucleotides agree with TRBD2. The CDR3 spans 16 residues. Germline values: CDR1 SSHAT, CDR2 FNYEAQ (reference sequence). CDR3 region: CASSFGPGTSPGELFF. DNA for the CDR3: TGTGCTAGCAGCTTTGGTCCCGGGACTAGCCCCGGGGAGCTGTTTTTT.

There are a few counts of this clone. The chain employs TRBV5-5 and TRBJ2-7, with 10 bases that match TRBD2. V dropped 3 bases and J dropped 0; count of bases not matched to a gene: 3. Per germline, CDR1 SGHKS and CDR2 YYEKEE (reference sequence). The length of the CDR3 is 15 residues. The CDR3 DNA reads TGTGCCAGCAGCTCTAGCGGGGGATCCTCCTACGAGCAGTACTTC. Translation gives CASSSSGGSSYEQYF.

The genes are TRBV5-6 and TRBJ1-1, with 11 bases that match TRBD1. CDR1 and CDR2 (germline): SGHDT, YYEEEE. CDR3 length: 15 amino acids. V dropped 1 base and J dropped 4; count of bases not matched to a gene: 3. The chain's CDR3 is CASSLQGQGGTEAFF. CDR3 nucleotide sequence: TGTGCCAGCAGCTTGCAGGGACAGGGGGGCACTGAAGCTTTCTTT.

This clone has just one count. The chain couples TRBV28 to TRBJ2-5; tentative D call: TRBD1 (6 bases). Germline V CDR1 and CDR2: MDHEN, SYDVKM. Trimming pared 5 bases from V and 6 bases from J, leaving 16 bases between. This CDR3 has 14 amino acids. CDR3 coding DNA: TGTGCCAGCAGTCCGGGTGGGGGCCCGAAGACCCAGTACTTC. It translates to CASSPGGGPKTQYF.

The chain recombines TRBV27 with TRBJ2-3; 9 nucleotides agree with TRBD1. Germline V gene sequence: CDR1 MNHEY, CDR2 SMNVEV (reference sequence). The CDR3 loop spans 21 amino acids. V lost 6 bases, J lost 6 bases, and 28 bases stayed unmatched. CDR3 in amino acids: CASSTSFNRGRGTSTTDTQYF. In DNA, the CDR3 is TGTGCCAGCAGCACATCATTTAACAGGGGGCGCGGGACTTCCACTACCGATACGCAGTATTTT.

This clone occurred once. The V and J genes are TRBV19 and TRBJ2-1; D might be TRBD2 (5 bases). The CDR3 runs to 13 residues. The V gene lost 6 bases and the J gene lost 3 bases, with 9 bases spanning the gap. The germline CDR1 and CDR2 sequences are LNHDA and SQIVND (reference sequence). The CDR3 DNA follows: TGTGCCAGTAGAACGGGGAACTACAATGAGCAGTTCTTC. Translation gives CASRTGNYNEQFF.

This chain joins TRBV18 and TRBJ1-1, with D unresolved. From germline, CDR1 is KGHSH and CDR2 LQKENI. The V and J ends lost 2 bases and 1 base respectively, with 8 bases between them. The CDR3 length is 14 residues. The CDR3 DNA reads as TGTGCCAGCTCACCAAATAGAGCGAACACTGAAGCTTTCTTT. It yields the protein CASSPNRANTEAFF.

J is TRBJ1-6 and V is TRBV2; weak D call: TRBD1 (6 bases). The CDR3 length is 14 residues. The V and J ends lost 7 bases and 7 bases respectively, with 14 bases between them. Germline V gene data show CDR1 as SNHLY and CDR2 as FYNNEI. CDR3 sequence (DNA): TGTGCCAGCATCTTACAGGGCGGGAATTCACCCCTCCACTTT. It is translated as CASILQGGNSPLHF.

The chain is built from TRBV13 and TRBJ1-3, with 9 positions matching TRBD1. The CDR3 has 17 residues. J gave up 4 bases and V 5 bases, and 12 bases lay outside the gene matches. In germline, CDR1 is PRHDT, CDR2 FYEKMQ (reference sequence). The CDR3: CASSAYSGTGWGNTIYF. The CDR3 nucleotides read TGTGCCAGCAGCGCCTATTCCGGGACAGGGTGGGGAAACACCATATATTTT. Supplemented by reference TRBV13 and TRBJ1-3, the full variable domain reads AAGVIQSPRHLIKEKRETATLKCYPIPRHDTVYWYQQGPGQDPQFLISFYEKMQSDKGSIPDRFSAQQFSDYHSELNMSSLELGDSALYFCASSAYSGTGWGNTIYFGEGSWLTVV.

This clone occurred once. The chain has TRBV28 and TRBJ1-1, with a possible D match to TRBD1 (6 bases). V was pared by 5 bases and J by 5 bases, with 21 bases between. The germline V gene encodes CDR1 MDHEN and CDR2 SYDVKM. The CDR3 has 16 residues. The DNA for the CDR3 is TGTGCCAGCAGTGAGGGAGGGACACCCGGCGATACTGAAGCTTTCTTT. Its translation is CASSEGGTPGDTEAFF.

This chain links TRBV12-3 or TRBV12-4 with TRBJ2-5; D gene unclear. V lost 3 bases and J lost 2, with 7 bases in between. The CDR3 is made up of 13 amino acids. The CDR3 region is CASSFSSQETQYF. The CDR3 DNA is TGTGCCAGCAGTTTTTCCAGTCAAGAGACCCAGTACTTC.